The sequence of this TCR beta chain was determined in a study of T cell responses to AZD1222 COVID-19 vaccine. Findings of the study overall: Spike-specific TCR repertoires showed rising breadth and depth after two AZD1222 doses. All repertoire sampling was performed exclusively after the peak T cell response.

About this clone itself: As yet, its antigen is unknown.

Measured with immunoSEQ multiplex PCR; TCRdb has only the in-frame clones, and not every one. The repertoire holds 150,000 to 200,000 clones, with over 85% as singletons. Germline V lookup: CDR1 LNHDA, CDR2 SQIVND (reference sequence). This CDR3 spans 14 amino acids. Trimming removed 4 bases from V and 4 bases from J, with 8 bases in between. This clonotype was sampled from an adult who received the MenACWY meningococcal vaccine as a control. Sequenced material: peripheral blood, taken 28 days after the second dose of the MenACWY control vaccine. The V call is TRBV19, the J call TRBJ1-6; D gene unclear. DNA of the CDR3: TGTGCCAGTAGTACGCAATTGTATAATTCACCCCTCCACTTT. It yields the protein CASSTQLYNSPLHF.